This paragraph reports one T cell receptor (beta chain). Antigen: not known. Separation from the roughly 670-subject first cohort characterized the roughly 120-subject validation cohort, to which the donors belonged. Profiling relied on immunoSEQ multiplex PCR, and the TCRdb table lists in-frame clones only, not all of them. There are 200,000 to 300,000 clones in the sample; around 87% occur only once, and about 1.2% lies in the top ten. The entry originates in a study of cytomegalovirus exposure and HLA in healthy donors. Study observations and caveats: A classifier reportedly called cytomegalovirus status with high sensitivity and specificity. TCR beta chains numbering some 160 were designated cytomegalovirus-associated.

The CDR3 consists of 16 residues. Germline loops: CDR1 SGHRS, CDR2 YFSETQ. Trimming took 4 bases from V and 2 from J, leaving 17 bases between them. The specimen sequenced was PBMCs. The rearrangement links TRBV5-1 to TRBJ2-3; D unclear. This clonotype was obtained from a woman in her twenties or thirties in good health and CMV-seropositive. The CDR3 nucleotides read TGCGCCAGCAGCCGAGACTTCGACCGTCCCACAGATACGCAGTATTTT. It codes for CASSRDFDRPTDTQYF. Looking up the rest from reference TRBV5-1 and TRBJ2-3 gives the full variable domain: KAGVTQTPRYLIKTRGQQVTLSCSPISGHRSVSWYQQTPGQGLQFLFEYFSETQRNKGNFPGRFSGRQFSNSRSEMNVSTLELGDSALYLCASSRDFDRPTDTQYFGPGTRLTVL.